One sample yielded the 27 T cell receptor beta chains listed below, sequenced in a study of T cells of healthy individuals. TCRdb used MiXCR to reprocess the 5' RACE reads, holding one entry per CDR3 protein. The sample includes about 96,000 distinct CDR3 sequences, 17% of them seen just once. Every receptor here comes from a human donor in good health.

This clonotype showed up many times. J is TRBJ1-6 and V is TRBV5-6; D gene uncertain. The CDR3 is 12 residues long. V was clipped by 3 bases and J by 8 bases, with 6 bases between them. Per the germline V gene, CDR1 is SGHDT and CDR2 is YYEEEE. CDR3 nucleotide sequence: TGTGCCAGCAGCTCTTCATATTCACCCCTCCACTTT. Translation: CASSSSYSPLHF. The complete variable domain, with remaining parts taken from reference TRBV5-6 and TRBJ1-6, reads DAGVTQSPTHLIKTRGQQVTLRCSPKSGHDTVSWYQQALGQGPQFIFQYYEEEERQRGNFPDRFSGHQFPNYSSELNVNALLLGDSALYLCASSSSYSPLHFGNGTRLTVT.

In DNA form, the CDR3 reads TGTGCCAGCAGCCCTACCCCAGGGGAGGTCTACAATGAGCAGTTCTTC. Amino acid sequence: CASSPTPGEVYNEQFF. V usage is TRBV7-3 and J usage is TRBJ2-1; D is perhaps TRBD1 or TRBD2 (6 bases each). The V end lost 5 bases, the J end lost 3 bases, and 17 bases lay between the germline ends. Germline V gene data show CDR1 as SGHTA and CDR2 as FQGTGA. This CDR3 comprises 16 residues. The full variable domain, its missing parts supplied by reference TRBV7-3 and TRBJ2-1, is GAGVSQTPSNKVTEKGKYVELRCDPISGHTALYWYRQSLGQGPEFLIYFQGTGAADDSGLPNDRFFAVRPEGSVSTLKIQRTERGDSAVYLCASSPTPGEVYNEQFFGPGTRLTVL.

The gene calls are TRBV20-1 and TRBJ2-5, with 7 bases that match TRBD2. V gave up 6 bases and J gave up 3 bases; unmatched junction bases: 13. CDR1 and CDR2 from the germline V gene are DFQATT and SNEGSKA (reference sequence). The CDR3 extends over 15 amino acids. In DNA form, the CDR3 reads TGCAGTGCGCGGGAGACCCCGGGACTTAAAGAGACCCAGTACTTC. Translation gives CSARETPGLKETQYF.

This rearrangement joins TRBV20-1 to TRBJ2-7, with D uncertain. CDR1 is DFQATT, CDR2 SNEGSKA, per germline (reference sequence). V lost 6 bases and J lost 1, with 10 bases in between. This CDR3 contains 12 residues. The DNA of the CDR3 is TGCAGTGCGACCAAGGTATCCTACGAGCAGTACTTC. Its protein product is CSATKVSYEQYF.

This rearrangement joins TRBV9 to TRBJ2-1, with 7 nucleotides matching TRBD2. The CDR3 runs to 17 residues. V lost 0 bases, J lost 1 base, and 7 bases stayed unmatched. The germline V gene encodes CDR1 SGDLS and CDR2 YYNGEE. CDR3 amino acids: CASSVGGGDLSYNEQFF. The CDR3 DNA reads TGTGCCAGCAGCGTAGGGGGGGGTGACTTATCCTACAATGAGCAGTTCTTC.

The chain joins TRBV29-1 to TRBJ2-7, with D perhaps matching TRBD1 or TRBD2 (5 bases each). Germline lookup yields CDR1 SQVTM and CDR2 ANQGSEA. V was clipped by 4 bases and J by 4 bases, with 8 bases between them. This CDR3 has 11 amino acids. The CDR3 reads CSVGGTYEQYF. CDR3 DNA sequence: TGCAGCGTTGGGGGGACGTACGAGCAGTACTTC.

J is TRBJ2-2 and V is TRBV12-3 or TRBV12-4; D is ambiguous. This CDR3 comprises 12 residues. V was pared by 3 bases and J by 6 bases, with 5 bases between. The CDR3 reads CASSFWAGELFF. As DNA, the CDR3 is TGTGCCAGCAGTTTTTGGGCCGGGGAGCTGTTTTTT.

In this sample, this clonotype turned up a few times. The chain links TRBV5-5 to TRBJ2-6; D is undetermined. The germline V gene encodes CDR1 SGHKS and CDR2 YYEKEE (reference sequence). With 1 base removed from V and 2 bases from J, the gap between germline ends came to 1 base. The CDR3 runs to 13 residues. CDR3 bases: TGTGCCAGCAGCTTGCCTGGGGCCAACGTCCTGACTTTC. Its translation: CASSLPGANVLTF.

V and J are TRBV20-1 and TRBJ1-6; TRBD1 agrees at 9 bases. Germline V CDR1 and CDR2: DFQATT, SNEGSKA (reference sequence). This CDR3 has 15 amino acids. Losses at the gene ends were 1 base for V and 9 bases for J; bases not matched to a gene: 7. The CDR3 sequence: CSARVPGQGSSPLHF. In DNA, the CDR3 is TGCAGTGCTAGAGTCCCGGGACAGGGATCTTCACCCCTCCACTTT.

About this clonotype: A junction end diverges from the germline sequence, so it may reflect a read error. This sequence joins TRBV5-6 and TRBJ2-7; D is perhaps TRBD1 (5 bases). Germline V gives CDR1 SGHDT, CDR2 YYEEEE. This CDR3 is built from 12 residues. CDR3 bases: TGTGCCAGCAGCTCGACCCGGACACCTTCTGACTTC. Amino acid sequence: CASSSTRTPSDF.

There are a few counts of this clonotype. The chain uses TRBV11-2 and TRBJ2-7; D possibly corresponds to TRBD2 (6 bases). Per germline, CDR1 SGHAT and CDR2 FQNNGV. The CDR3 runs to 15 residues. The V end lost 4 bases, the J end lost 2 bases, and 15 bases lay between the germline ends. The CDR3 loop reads CASSSLGGATYEQYF. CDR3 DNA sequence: TGTGCCAGCAGCTCCCTTGGCGGGGCCACCTACGAGCAGTACTTC.

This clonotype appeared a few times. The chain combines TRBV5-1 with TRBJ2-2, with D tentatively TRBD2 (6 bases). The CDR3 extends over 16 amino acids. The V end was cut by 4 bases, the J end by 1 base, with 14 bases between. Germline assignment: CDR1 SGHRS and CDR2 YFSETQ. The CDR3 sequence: CASSTTGGVNTGELFF. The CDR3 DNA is TGCGCCAGCAGCACGACTGGCGGGGTGAACACCGGGGAGCTGTTTTTT.

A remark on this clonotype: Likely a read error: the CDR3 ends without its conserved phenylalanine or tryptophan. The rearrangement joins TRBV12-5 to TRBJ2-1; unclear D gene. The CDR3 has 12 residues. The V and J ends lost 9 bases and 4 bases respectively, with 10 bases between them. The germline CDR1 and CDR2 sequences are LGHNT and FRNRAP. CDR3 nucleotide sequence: TGTGCTAGCTCTAAAGCTTACAATGAGCAGTTCTTA. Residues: CASSKAYNEQFL.

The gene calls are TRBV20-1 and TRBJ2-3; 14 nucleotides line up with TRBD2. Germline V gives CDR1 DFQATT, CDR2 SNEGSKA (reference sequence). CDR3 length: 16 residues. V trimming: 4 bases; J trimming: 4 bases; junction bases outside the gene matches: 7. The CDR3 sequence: CSANTGLAGEADTQYF. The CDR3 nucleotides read TGCAGTGCTAATACGGGACTAGCGGGGGAGGCAGATACGCAGTATTTT.

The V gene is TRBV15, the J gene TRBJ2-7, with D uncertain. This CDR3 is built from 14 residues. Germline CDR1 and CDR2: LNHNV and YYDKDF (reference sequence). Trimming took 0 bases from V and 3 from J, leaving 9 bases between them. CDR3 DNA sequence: TGTGCCACCAGCAGAGATCATGAGGACTACGAGCAGTACTTC. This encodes CATSRDHEDYEQYF.

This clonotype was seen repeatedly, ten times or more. The CDR3 region is CASSVGGRRGPEVKNTEAFF. CDR3 in DNA: TGTGCCAGCAGCGTAGGAGGTCGGAGAGGGCCGGAGGTAAAGAACACTGAAGCTTTCTTT. V gene TRBV9 combines with J gene TRBJ1-1; D gene ambiguous. V lost 0 bases and J lost 1, with 25 bases in between. The CDR3 is made up of 20 amino acids. Germline CDR1 reads SGDLS; CDR2 reads YYNGEE.

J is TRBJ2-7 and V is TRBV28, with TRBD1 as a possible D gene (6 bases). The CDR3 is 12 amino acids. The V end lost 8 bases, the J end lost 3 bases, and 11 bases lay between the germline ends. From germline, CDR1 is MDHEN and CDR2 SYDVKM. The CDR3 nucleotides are TGTGCCAGCGGGGGCAGAGACTACGAGCAGTACTTC. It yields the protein CASGGRDYEQYF.

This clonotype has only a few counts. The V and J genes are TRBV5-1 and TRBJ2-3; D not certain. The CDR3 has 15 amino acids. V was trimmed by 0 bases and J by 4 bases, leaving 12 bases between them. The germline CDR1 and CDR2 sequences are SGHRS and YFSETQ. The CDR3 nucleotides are TGCGCCAGCAGCTTGGGCCATTCAGAGGCAGATACGCAGTATTTT. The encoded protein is CASSLGHSEADTQYF.

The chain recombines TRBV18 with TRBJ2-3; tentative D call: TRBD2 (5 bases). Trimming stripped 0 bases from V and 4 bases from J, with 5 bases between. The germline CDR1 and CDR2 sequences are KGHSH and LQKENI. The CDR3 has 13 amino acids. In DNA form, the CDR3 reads TGTGCCAGCTCACCACCGCGGGCAGATACGCAGTATTTT. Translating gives CASSPPRADTQYF.

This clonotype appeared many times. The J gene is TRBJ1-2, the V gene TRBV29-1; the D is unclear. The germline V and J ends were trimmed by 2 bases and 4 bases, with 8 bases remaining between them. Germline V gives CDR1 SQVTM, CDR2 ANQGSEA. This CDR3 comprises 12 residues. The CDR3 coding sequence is TGCAGCGTTGAAACTCAACTCTATGGCTACACCTTC. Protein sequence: CSVETQLYGYTF.

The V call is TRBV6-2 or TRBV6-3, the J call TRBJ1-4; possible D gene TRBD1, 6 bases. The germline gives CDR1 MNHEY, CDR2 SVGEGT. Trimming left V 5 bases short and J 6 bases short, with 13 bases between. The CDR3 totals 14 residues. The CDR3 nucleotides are TGTGCCAGCAGTCACGGGGGCAGCCATGAAAAACTGTTTTTT. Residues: CASSHGGSHEKLFF.

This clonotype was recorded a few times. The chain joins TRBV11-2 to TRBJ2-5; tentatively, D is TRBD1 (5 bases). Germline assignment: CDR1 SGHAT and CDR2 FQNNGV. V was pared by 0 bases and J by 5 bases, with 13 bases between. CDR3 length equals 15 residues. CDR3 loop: CASSLEGRAWETQYF. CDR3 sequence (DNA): TGTGCCAGCAGCTTAGAGGGCAGGGCTTGGGAGACCCAGTACTTC.

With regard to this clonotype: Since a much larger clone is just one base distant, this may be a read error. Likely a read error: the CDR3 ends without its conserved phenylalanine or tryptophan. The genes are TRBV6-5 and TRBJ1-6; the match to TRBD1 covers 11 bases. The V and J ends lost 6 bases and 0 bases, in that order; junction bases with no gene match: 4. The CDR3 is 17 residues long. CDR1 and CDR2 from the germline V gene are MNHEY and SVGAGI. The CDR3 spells CASSRDRGNSYNSPLHL. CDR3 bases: TGTGCCAGCAGCCGGGACAGGGGGAACTCCTATAATTCACCCCTCCACTTG.

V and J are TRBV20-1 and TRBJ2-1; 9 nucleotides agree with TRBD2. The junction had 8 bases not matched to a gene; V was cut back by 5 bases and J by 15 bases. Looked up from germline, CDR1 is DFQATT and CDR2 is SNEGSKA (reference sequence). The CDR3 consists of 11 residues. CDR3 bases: TGCAGTGCTCCTCATAGCGGGAGCACGTTCTTC. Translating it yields CSAPHSGSTFF.

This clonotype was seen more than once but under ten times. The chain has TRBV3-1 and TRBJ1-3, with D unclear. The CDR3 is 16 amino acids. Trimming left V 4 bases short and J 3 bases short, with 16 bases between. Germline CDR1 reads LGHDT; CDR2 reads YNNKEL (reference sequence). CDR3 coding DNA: TGTGCCAGCAGCCCAGACCTGGGTTTGGGTGGAAACACCATATATTTT. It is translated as CASSPDLGLGGNTIYF. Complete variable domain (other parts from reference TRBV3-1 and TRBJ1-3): DTAVSQTPKYLVTQMGNDKSIKCEQNLGHDTMYWYKQDSKKFLKIMFSYNNKELIINETVPNRFSPKSPDKAHLNLHINSLELGDSAVYFCASSPDLGLGGNTIYFGEGSWLTVV.

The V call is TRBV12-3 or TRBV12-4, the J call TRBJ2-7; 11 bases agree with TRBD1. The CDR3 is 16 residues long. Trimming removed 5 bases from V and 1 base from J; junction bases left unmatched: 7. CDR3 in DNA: TGTGCCAGCAGTCGGGTCGGGACAGGGGGTTCCTACGAGCAGTACTTC. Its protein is CASSRVGTGGSYEQYF.

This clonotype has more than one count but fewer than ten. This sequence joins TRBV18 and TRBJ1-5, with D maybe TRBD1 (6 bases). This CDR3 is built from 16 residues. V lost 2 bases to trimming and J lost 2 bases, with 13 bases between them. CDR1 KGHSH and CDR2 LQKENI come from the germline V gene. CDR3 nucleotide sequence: TGTGCCAGCTCACCAGGGGGGCGAGGGGGCAATCAGCCCCAGCATTTT. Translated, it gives CASSPGGRGGNQPQHF.